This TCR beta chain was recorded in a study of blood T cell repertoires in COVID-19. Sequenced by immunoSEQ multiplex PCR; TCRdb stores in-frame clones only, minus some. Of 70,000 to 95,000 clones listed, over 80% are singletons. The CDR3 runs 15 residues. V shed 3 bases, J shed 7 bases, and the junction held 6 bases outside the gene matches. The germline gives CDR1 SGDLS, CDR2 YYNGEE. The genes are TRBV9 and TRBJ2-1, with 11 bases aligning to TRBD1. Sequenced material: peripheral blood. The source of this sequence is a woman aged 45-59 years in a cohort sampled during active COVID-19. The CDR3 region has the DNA TGTGCCAGCAGCGCCGGACAGGGGGCAAGGAATGAGCAGTTCTTC. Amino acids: CASSAGQGARNEQFF.